This T cell receptor (beta chain) was recorded in a study of T cell changes during pregnancy in multiple sclerosis. V dropped 0 bases and J dropped 4; count of bases not matched to a gene: 5. The germline V gene encodes CDR1 SGHNT and CDR2 YYREEE (reference sequence). CDR3 size: 16 residues. Data came from immunoSEQ multiplex PCR; TCRdb stores just in-frame clones and leaves some out. The table includes 90,000 or so clones, approximately 90% detected once. V and J are TRBV5-4 and TRBJ2-5, with 11 bases that match TRBD2. The sequence derives from a female donor in good health, enrolled as a control in a pregnancy study. Sequenced material: peripheral blood, taken in the first trimester of pregnancy. The CDR3 sequence: CASSLGGTSGTETQYF. Here the CDR3 DNA reads TGTGCCAGCAGCTTGGGGGGGACTAGCGGCACAGAGACCCAGTACTTC. Combining the CDR3 with reference TRBV5-4 and TRBJ2-5 gives the whole variable domain ETGVTQSPTHLIKTRGQQVTLRCSSQSGHNTVSWYQQALGQGPQFIFQYYREEENGRGNFPPRFSGLQFPNYSSELNVNALELDDSALYLCASSLGGTSGTETQYFGPGTRLLVL.